This T cell receptor (beta chain) was sequenced for a study of T cell repertoires in cytomegalovirus infection. One entry per CDR3 protein results from TCRdb running MiXCR on the reads. This repertoire shows roughly 500,000 distinct CDR3 sequences, 15% to 20% found once; its top ten account for 24%. This clonotype was detected ten times or more. The sample comprised CD8+ T cells from PBMCs. The sequence derives from a human donor in good health (CMV status not recorded). Some clones in this sample may be carry-over from other donors' samples.

CDR3 in amino acids: CATSDPIAGDSYNEQFF. The CDR3 DNA sequence: TGTGCCACCAGTGATCCCATAGCGGGAGACTCCTACAATGAGCAGTTCTTC. This chain joins TRBV24-1 and TRBJ2-1; 9 bases line up with TRBD2. CDR1 is KGHDR, CDR2 SFDVKD, per germline. The CDR3 has 17 amino acids. V shed 3 bases and J 0 bases; nucleotides not matched to a gene: 5.